Presented here are 20 T cell receptor beta chains from one specimen sequenced in a study of T cell changes during pregnancy in multiple sclerosis. Repertoires were generated with immunoSEQ multiplex PCR, while TCRdb's copy carries only in-frame clones and drops some. The table lists some 74,000 clones, around 92% of them singletons. The sequences come from peripheral blood, collected before pregnancy. These receptors originate from a female donor with multiple sclerosis, enrolled in a pregnancy study.

This clone showed up just once. This chain connects TRBV7-2 to TRBJ1-2; TRBD1 matches at 9 bases. The CDR3 contains 14 residues. Trimming at V came to 8 bases and at J to 4 bases, leaving 8 bases not matched to a gene. CDR1 SGHTA and CDR2 FQGNSA come from the germline V gene. The chain's CDR3 is CASGRQGVVYGYTF. CDR3 nucleotide sequence: TGTGCCAGCGGTAGACAGGGGGTAGTCTATGGCTACACCTTC.

This chain connects TRBV18 to TRBJ2-1, with 9 bases matching TRBD2. CDR3 size: 19 residues. The junction had 21 bases not matched to a gene; V was cut back by 6 bases and J by 6 bases. Germline CDR1 and CDR2: KGHSH and LQKENI. CDR3 sequence: CASSPTASGNYRQSNEQFF. The DNA for the CDR3 is TGTGCCAGCTCGCCAACGGCTAGCGGGAACTACCGACAGTCCAATGAGCAGTTCTTC.

As DNA, the CDR3 is TGCGCCAGCAGCCAAGGGACTAGCTGGACAGATACGCAGTATTTT. Its protein product is CASSQGTSWTDTQYF. This chain links TRBV4-3 with TRBJ2-3; 8 nucleotides match TRBD2. CDR1 is LGHNA and CDR2 is YSLEER in the germline V gene. The CDR3 runs 15 residues. V lost 1 base to trimming and J lost 3 bases; unmatched junction nucleotides: 3.

The chain carries TRBV5-1 and TRBJ2-7; a possible D gene is TRBD1 (6 bases). V was clipped by 4 bases and J by 2 bases, with 16 bases between them. CDR1 is SGHRS, CDR2 YFSETQ, per germline. CDR3 length: 15 residues. The chain's CDR3 is CASSRYEDSPYEQYF. The CDR3 nucleotides are TGCGCCAGCAGCCGATACGAGGACAGCCCCTACGAGCAGTACTTC.

This chain links TRBV7-9 with TRBJ2-1; 9 bases align to TRBD2. This CDR3 region has 17 residues. Germline CDR1 is SEHNR and CDR2 is FQNEAQ (reference sequence). V dropped 1 base and J dropped 4; count of bases not matched to a gene: 8. Here the CDR3 reads CASSLGSGGRDYNEQFF. The CDR3 bases are TGTGCCAGCAGCTTAGGCAGCGGCGGGAGGGATTACAATGAGCAGTTCTTC.

This chain uses TRBV11-2 with TRBJ2-1, with TRBD1 identical over 7 bases. Germline values: CDR1 SGHAT, CDR2 FQNNGV. The CDR3 has 12 residues. Unmatched junction bases numbered 6, after V lost 7 bases and J lost 9 bases. This chain's CDR3 is CASTPGGLEQFF. CDR3 bases: TGTGCCAGCACCCCAGGGGGTCTTGAGCAGTTCTTC.

The chain joins TRBV6-4 to TRBJ2-1; TRBD2 matches 10 bases. CDR1 MRHNA and CDR2 SNTAGT come from the germline V gene. V shed 0 bases and J 8 bases; nucleotides not matched to a gene: 4. This CDR3 spans 15 amino acids. CDR3 sequence reads: CASSDSGLATDEQFF. The CDR3 nucleotides read TGTGCCAGCAGTGACTCGGGACTAGCGACGGATGAGCAGTTCTTC.

As DNA, the CDR3 is TGCGCCAGCACCCCGTCTAACAGGGCTAATGAAAAACTGTTTTTT. Translating gives CASTPSNRANEKLFF. The chain is built from TRBV5-1 and TRBJ1-4; the D gene is possibly TRBD1 (6 bases). Germline-derived CDR1 and CDR2 are SGHRS and YFSETQ. This CDR3 is built from 15 residues. The ends were cut back, 6 bases at V and 3 bases at J, with 15 bases in the middle.

The genes are TRBV19 and TRBJ2-1, with a possible D match to TRBD1 (6 bases). The germline V and J ends were trimmed by 6 bases and 9 bases, with 21 bases remaining between them. Germline V gene lookup returns CDR1 LNHDA and CDR2 SQIVND (reference sequence). This CDR3 spans 15 amino acids. The DNA for the CDR3 is TGTGCCAGTAGCCAAGGGAAACAGGGAAAACGTGAGCAGTTCTTC. Its translation is CASSQGKQGKREQFF.

The chain has TRBV4-3 and TRBJ2-1; D perhaps matches TRBD1 (5 bases). Per the germline V gene, CDR1 is LGHNA and CDR2 is YSLEER. The CDR3 has 13 residues. V lost 0 bases to trimming and J lost 8 bases, with 8 bases between them. DNA of the CDR3: TGCGCCAGCAGCCAAGATGGGGCTTATGAGCAGTTCTTC. Translation: CASSQDGAYEQFF.

The genes are TRBV7-8 and TRBJ2-7, with 7 bases matching TRBD2. The junction had 4 bases not matched to a gene; V was cut back by 5 bases and J by 0 bases. The CDR3 consists of 14 residues. Per germline, CDR1 SGHVS and CDR2 FQNEAQ. This CDR3 is CASSPRGSSYEQYF. DNA of the CDR3: TGTGCCAGCAGCCCTCGCGGGAGCTCCTACGAGCAGTACTTC. Supplemented by reference TRBV7-8 and TRBJ2-7, the full variable domain reads GAGVSQSPRYKVAKRGQDVALRCDPISGHVSLFWYQQALGQGPEFLTYFQNEAQLDKSGLPSDRFFAERPEGSVSTLKIQRTQQEDSAVYLCASSPRGSSYEQYFGPGTRLTVT.

The V and J genes are TRBV10-1 and TRBJ2-5; a possible D gene is TRBD2 (5 bases). This CDR3 contains 13 residues. Germline V gene sequence: CDR1 WNHNN, CDR2 SYGVQD (reference sequence). The V gene lost 3 bases and the J gene lost 4 bases, with 9 bases spanning the gap. The CDR3, as DNA: TGCGCCAGCAGTGATCGGGGTTTAGAGACCCAGTACTTC. Translation gives CASSDRGLETQYF.

This chain connects TRBV7-2 to TRBJ2-5; TRBD2 matches 7 bases. Germline V gene sequence: CDR1 SGHTA, CDR2 FQGNSA. With 6 bases clipped from V and 5 bases from J, the junction kept 12 bases outside the gene matches. This CDR3 contains 15 residues. CDR3 sequence reads: CASRTRRGEGETQYF. In DNA form, the CDR3 reads TGTGCCAGCAGAACCCGCCGCGGGGAGGGTGAGACCCAGTACTTC.

The CDR3 nucleotides read TGTGCCAGCAGTTTGGCCCGATCCAGGACCGGGGAGCTGTTTTTT. It codes for CASSLARSRTGELFF. This chain joins TRBV27 and TRBJ2-2; D is unresolved. The germline V gene encodes CDR1 MNHEY and CDR2 SMNVEV (reference sequence). The CDR3 length is 15 residues. Between the trimmed V and J ends, which lost 3 bases and 5 bases, there was a span of 13 bases.

The chain uses TRBV5-1 and TRBJ2-1; D is undetermined. The CDR3 contains 14 residues. Germline V CDR1 and CDR2: SGHRS, YFSETQ. Trimming removed 0 bases at V and 2 bases at J, with 6 bases between. The CDR3 loop reads CASSLDETYNEQFF. CDR3 DNA sequence: TGCGCCAGCAGCTTGGATGAGACCTACAATGAGCAGTTCTTC.

The sample holds one count of this clone. The CDR3 nucleotides are TGTGCCAGCAGGACGGGACACCCCTACGAGCAGTACTTC. It codes for CASRTGHPYEQYF. The chain employs TRBV28 and TRBJ2-7; tentative D call: TRBD1 (6 bases). Germline V gene data show CDR1 as MDHEN and CDR2 as SYDVKM. This CDR3 region has 13 residues. The ends were cut back, 6 bases at V and 2 bases at J, with 11 bases in the middle.

V and J are TRBV7-6 and TRBJ1-1, with D possibly TRBD1 on 5 matching bases. The ends were cut back, 5 bases at V and 4 bases at J, with 8 bases in the middle. Germline assignment: CDR1 SGHVS and CDR2 FNYEAQ. This CDR3 comprises 12 residues. CDR3 in DNA: TGTGCCAGCAGCCAGGGACTCACTGAAGCTTTCTTT. The encoded protein is CASSQGLTEAFF.

This clone has only a few counts. The rearrangement uses TRBV18 and TRBJ2-1; TRBD2 matches 9 bases. V shed 1 base, J shed 8 bases, and the junction held 6 bases outside the gene matches. Per germline, CDR1 KGHSH and CDR2 LQKENI. The CDR3 is made up of 15 amino acids. The DNA for the CDR3 is TGTGCCAGCTCACCACGACTAGCGGAGGCCCATGAGCAGTTCTTC. This sequence encodes CASSPRLAEAHEQFF.

The table lists this clone with a count of one. The V and J genes are TRBV9 and TRBJ1-1; D call uncertain. Germline assignment: CDR1 SGDLS and CDR2 YYNGEE. This CDR3 has 12 residues. The V end lost 0 bases, the J end lost 9 bases, and 9 bases lay between the germline ends. Written as DNA, the CDR3 is TGTGCCAGCAGCGTAGCAGGAAGACAAGCTTTCTTT. Its protein product is CASSVAGRQAFF.

The rearrangement joins TRBV19 to TRBJ2-3, with 8 bases identical to TRBD2. CDR3 length: 14 amino acids. Germline V gives CDR1 LNHDA, CDR2 SQIVND (reference sequence). V lost 4 bases, J lost 3 bases, and 3 bases stayed unmatched. The CDR3 DNA reads TGTGCCAGTAGTAAAGCGGGAGTGACAGATACGCAGTATTTT. Translating gives CASSKAGVTDTQYF.